Following are 18 T cell receptor beta chains from one sample sequenced in a study of T cell repertoires in cytomegalovirus infection. MiXCR, run by TCRdb on the reads, gives a single entry per CDR3 protein. This sample has 200,000 to 250,000 distinct CDR3 sequences, with 9% to 15% found just once. The source material was PBMCs. The receptors were sampled from a human donor in good health (CMV status not recorded). Some clones in this sample may be carry-over from other donors' samples.

This clonotype was seen only a few times. The chain employs TRBV2 and TRBJ1-2; D unresolved. This CDR3 has 14 residues. V lost 3 bases and J lost 4, with 12 bases in between. Germline assignment: CDR1 SNHLY and CDR2 FYNNEI. CDR3 in DNA: TGTGCCAGCAGTGACCAGGACCGAGGCTATGGCTACACCTTC. Encoded protein: CASSDQDRGYGYTF.

This clonotype was seen at least ten times. The chain has TRBV7-9 and TRBJ2-1; D is perhaps TRBD1 (5 bases). V lost 1 base and J 9 bases, leaving 16 bases between the germline ends. This CDR3 region has 15 residues. Germline assignment: CDR1 SEHNR and CDR2 FQNEAQ (reference sequence). Written as DNA, the CDR3 is TGTGCCAGCAGCTTAGGTGTGGGCCTTCAGGGTGAGCAGTTCTTC. Translating it yields CASSLGVGLQGEQFF.

The chain links TRBV9 to TRBJ2-5; unclear D gene. The CDR3 totals 12 residues. Germline CDR1 SGDLS, CDR2 YYNGEE. The V and J ends lost 0 bases and 3 bases respectively, with 3 bases between them. CDR3 nucleotide sequence: TGTGCCAGCAGCGTAGCCGAAGAGACCCAGTACTTC. As protein: CASSVAEETQYF.

This chain uses TRBV28 with TRBJ2-7; no clear D gene. V gave up 10 bases and J gave up 3 bases, with 16 bases separating them. The CDR3 is 13 residues long. CDR1 and CDR2 (germline): MDHEN, SYDVKM. The CDR3 sequence: CATRSVPLYEQYF. The CDR3 DNA reads as TGTGCCACTAGAAGTGTGCCTCTCTACGAGCAGTACTTC.

This clonotype was found a few times. The chain couples TRBV28 to TRBJ2-7; 7 bases fit TRBD1. Germline CDR1 and CDR2: MDHEN and SYDVKM. Unmatched junction bases numbered 5, after V lost 6 bases and J lost 0 bases. This CDR3 region has 14 residues. The CDR3, as DNA: TGTGCCAGCAGCAGACAGGGATCCTCCTACGAGCAGTACTTC. Residues: CASSRQGSSYEQYF.

V gene TRBV5-3 combines with J gene TRBJ1-2; weak D call: TRBD1 (5 bases). TRBV5-3 is an open reading frame, and its role is uncertain. The CDR3 extends over 15 amino acids. Trimming took 8 bases from V and 7 from J, leaving 24 bases between them. CDR3 sequence reads: CASSIQHRSQAGYTF. DNA of the CDR3: TGTGCCAGCAGCATACAACACAGGTCCCAGGCTGGCTACACCTTC.

This chain joins TRBV6-5 and TRBJ2-5; 9 bases are shared with TRBD1. Germline trimming cut 5 bases from V and 2 bases from J; bases unmatched to any gene: 6. The CDR3 totals 15 residues. Germline-derived CDR1 and CDR2 are MNHEY and SVGAGI. The CDR3 sequence: CASSPRTGVQETQYF. The CDR3 nucleotides read TGTGCCAGCAGTCCCCGGACAGGGGTGCAAGAGACCCAGTACTTC.

This clonotype was recorded many times. This sequence joins TRBV7-2 and TRBJ2-7, with D possibly being TRBD2 (6 bases). Germline CDR1 and CDR2: SGHTA and FQGNSA. V dropped 0 bases and J dropped 0 bases, with 12 bases sitting between them. The CDR3 covers 16 residues. The CDR3 loop reads CASSLASGSFSYEQYF. The CDR3 region has the DNA TGTGCCAGCAGCTTAGCCTCCGGGAGCTTCTCCTACGAGCAGTACTTC.

This clonotype was found a few times. The chain links TRBV20-1 to TRBJ2-7; D tentatively fits TRBD1 or TRBD2 (5 bases each). The V gene's germline CDR1 is DFQATT and CDR2 SNEGSKA (reference sequence). Trimming removed 7 bases at V and 3 bases at J, with 13 bases between. This CDR3 has 12 residues. This chain's CDR3 is CSVEGKSYEQYF. CDR3 sequence (DNA): TGCAGTGTCGAGGGGAAGAGCTACGAGCAGTACTTC.

This clonotype has at least ten counts. This chain joins TRBV7-2 and TRBJ2-7, with D unresolved. Germline CDR1 reads SGHTA; CDR2 reads FQGNSA. The CDR3 length is 15 residues. The V and J ends lost 5 bases and 0 bases respectively, with 14 bases between them. The CDR3 coding sequence is TGTGCCAGCAGCCCCTCCAGCAGGTTCTCCTACGAGCAGTACTTC. Protein sequence: CASSPSSRFSYEQYF.

V gene TRBV10-3 combines with J gene TRBJ2-6; the D is unclear. Germline CDR1 is ENHRY and CDR2 is SYGVKD. V was pared by 4 bases and J by 3 bases, with 7 bases between. The CDR3 has 14 amino acids. CDR3 in amino acids: CAISGVGGANVLTF. The CDR3 coding sequence is TGTGCCATCAGTGGGGTTGGTGGGGCCAACGTCCTGACTTTC.

A few counts support this clonotype. V and J are TRBV5-6 and TRBJ2-1; TRBD2 aligns across 13 bases. The CDR3 is made up of 16 amino acids. V lost 4 bases and J lost 4; bases outside the gene matches: 5. Germline-derived CDR1 and CDR2 are SGHDT and YYEEEE. The CDR3, as DNA: TGTGCCAGCAGCCAAGGGACTAGCGGGACTTACAATGAGCAGTTCTTC. Encoded protein: CASSQGTSGTYNEQFF.

The chain uses TRBV6-5 and TRBJ1-2; 7 positions agree with TRBD1. CDR1 and CDR2 (germline): MNHEY, SVGAGI. The CDR3 runs to 13 residues. The J segment lost 6 bases and the V segment lost 6 bases, leaving 7 bases of the junction unmatched. CDR3 residues: CASRRQGRDGYTF. The DNA for the CDR3 is TGTGCCAGCAGGAGACAGGGAAGGGATGGCTACACCTTC.

This chain joins TRBV29-1 and TRBJ2-5; tentatively, D is TRBD1 or TRBD2 (5 bases each). CDR3 length equals 12 residues. CDR1 and CDR2 (germline): SQVTM, ANQGSEA. V lost 8 bases, J lost 5 bases, and 15 bases lay in between. The CDR3 sequence is CSHNGAGETQYF. As DNA, the CDR3 is TGCAGCCATAATGGGGCGGGCGAGACCCAGTACTTC.

This clonotype was counted ten times or more. The genes are TRBV29-1 and TRBJ2-3; maybe TRBD2 (6 bases). Trimming removed 1 base from V and 1 base from J, with 6 bases in between. Looked up from germline, CDR1 is SQVTM and CDR2 is ANQGSEA. The CDR3 extends over 13 amino acids. This chain's CDR3 is CSVEAGGTDTQYF. The DNA of the CDR3 is TGCAGCGTTGAAGCGGGGGGCACAGATACGCAGTATTTT.

This clonotype has more than one count but fewer than ten. V usage is TRBV28 and J usage is TRBJ2-2; D might be TRBD1 or TRBD2, each matching 6 bases. CDR3 length: 14 residues. V lost 4 bases to trimming and J lost 7 bases, with 13 bases between them. CDR1 and CDR2 from the germline V gene are MDHEN and SYDVKM. This chain's CDR3 is CASSSWGAGGELFF. The CDR3 DNA is TGTGCCAGCAGTTCTTGGGGGGCCGGCGGGGAGCTGTTTTTT.

This clonotype has ten or more counts. The rearrangement joins TRBV6-1 to TRBJ2-3, with D unresolved. From germline, CDR1 is MNHNS and CDR2 SASEGT. The V gene lost 5 bases and the J gene lost 5 bases, with 8 bases spanning the gap. CDR3 length equals 12 residues. This chain's CDR3 is CASSSSVDTQYF. CDR3 nucleotides: TGTGCCAGCAGTTCTTCAGTAGATACGCAGTATTTT.

This clonotype has only a few counts. J is TRBJ2-1 and V is TRBV5-6, with 14 nucleotides matching TRBD2. With V trimmed by 3 bases and J by 3 bases, 8 bases remained unmatched. This CDR3 region has 18 residues. Germline V gene data show CDR1 as SGHDT and CDR2 as YYEEEE. The CDR3 loop reads CASSWRGLAGGRYNEQFF. As DNA, the CDR3 is TGTGCCAGCAGCTGGCGCGGACTAGCGGGGGGCCGCTACAATGAGCAGTTCTTC.